This TCR beta chain stems from a study of T cell repertoires in cytomegalovirus infection. On the study more broadly: Both a matching HLA type and CMV infection were indicated by public TCR beta signatures.

This clonotype was seen ten or more times. TCRdb re-called the reads with MiXCR, one entry per CDR3 protein. The table has fewer than 550,000 distinct CDR3 sequences, about 11% seen once; the top ten hold approximately 10%. Trimming removed 0 bases at V and 9 bases at J, with 15 bases between. The CDR3 extends over 16 amino acids. Germline V gene sequence: CDR1 SGHAT, CDR2 FQNNGV. The rearrangement links TRBV11-2 to TRBJ2-6; D call uncertain. The sequencing input was PBMCs. The clonotype originates from a human donor in good health (CMV status not recorded). Some clones in this sample may be carry-over from other donors' samples. CDR3 residues: CASSLEADIWVNVLTF. The CDR3 DNA reads as TGTGCCAGCAGCTTAGAGGCCGACATTTGGGTCAACGTCCTGACTTTC.